This TCR beta chain was sequenced for a study of blood T cell repertoires in COVID-19. The V end was cut by 6 bases, the J end by 12 bases, with 18 bases between. The germline gives CDR1 LGHNT, CDR2 FRNRAP. The CDR3 spans 13 residues. Profiled with immunoSEQ multiplex PCR; TCRdb holds only in-frame clones, not every one. Found here are fewer than 300,000 clones, around four fifths of them singletons; the top ten hold just over 2.5%. This chain links TRBV12-5 with TRBJ1-5; D remains ambiguous. The sample was peripheral blood. The TCR sequence derives from a woman in her 70s with active or convalescent COVID-19. CDR3 residues: CASGGTASPRQHF. CDR3 nucleotides: TGTGCTAGTGGAGGAACAGCCAGTCCGCGCCAGCATTTT.